This record covers a single T cell receptor (beta chain). What it recognizes is unknown. The CDR3 is 15 amino acids. From germline, CDR1 is LNHDA and CDR2 SQIVND (reference sequence). The data belong to a study of post-analysis software for immune sequencing data. Libraries were made from TCR beta cDNA, and they carried unique molecular identifiers. TCRdb processed the PCR reads anew with MiXCR; each CDR3 protein has one entry. The sample yields hundreds of thousands of distinct CDR3 sequences, 44% seen once. Whole-study findings and limits: Controls showed significantly higher normalized Chao1 diversity than did multiple sclerosis patients. In patients, TRBV5-6, TRBV5-1 and TRBV20-1 belonged to about five TRBV segments found more frequently than in controls.

This receptor was taken from a girl between 5 and 17 years old with multiple sclerosis. Source material: blood. The chain is built from TRBV19 and TRBJ2-4; possibly TRBD1 for D (5 bases). The assigned J gene may be wrong: the sequence end matches TRBJ2-7 better. The CDR3 reads CASSISPTASYEQYF. The CDR3 coding sequence is TGTGCCAGTAGTATATCCCCGACAGCATCCTACGAGCAGTACTTC.